These 2 T cell receptor beta chains share one sample of origin, sequenced in a study of response to subunit inactivated influenza vaccine. TCRdb re-called the RT-PCR reads through MiXCR, storing one row per CDR3 protein. Of about 570,000 distinct CDR3 sequences detected, about 11% appear once; the ten largest clones hold roughly 11%. The data also belong to a second study, concerning T cells expressing NK-cell markers. From that second work: Researchers built TCR beta cDNA using 5'RACE template switching with UMIs.

This material consisted of PBMCs from blood, taken on the day of vaccination. Receptors were obtained from a man aged 50-60 years who received an inactivated influenza vaccine.

This chain links TRBV9 with TRBJ2-1; perhaps D is TRBD1 or TRBD2 (5 bases each). V was pared by 5 bases and J by 3 bases, with 12 bases between. Germline CDR1 reads SGDLS; CDR2 reads YYNGEE. This CDR3 has 14 residues. CDR3 amino acids: CASSPGRIYNEQFF. For the CDR3, the DNA is TGTGCCAGCAGTCCGGGACGGATCTACAATGAGCAGTTCTTC. Using reference TRBV9 and TRBJ2-1 for the parts outside the CDR3, the full variable domain is DSGVTQTPKHLITATGQRVTLRCSPRSGDLSVYWYQQSLDQGLQFLIQYYNGEERAKGNILERFSAQQFPDLHSELNLSSLELGDSALYFCASSPGRIYNEQFFGPGTRLTVL.

J is TRBJ2-5 and V is TRBV7-9; D is uncertain. This CDR3 contains 14 residues. Germline values: CDR1 SEHNR, CDR2 FQNEAQ (reference sequence). V gave up 1 base and J gave up 2 bases, with 8 bases separating them. This CDR3 is CASSLVRAQETQYF. Written as DNA, the CDR3 is TGTGCCAGCAGCTTAGTTAGGGCACAAGAGACCCAGTACTTC.